This T cell receptor (beta chain) comes out of a study of response to subunit inactivated influenza vaccine. This clonotype occurred a few times. One entry per CDR3 protein results from TCRdb running MiXCR on the RT-PCR reads. The sample shows approximately 500,000 distinct CDR3 sequences, around a quarter of them seen only once. Germline V gives CDR1 SGHAT, CDR2 FQNNGV. The V end was cut by 5 bases, the J end by 0 bases, with 17 bases between. The CDR3 is 18 amino acids. A further study also used this sample, focusing on T cells expressing NK-cell markers. As reported in that work: Making the TCR beta cDNA relied on 5'RACE template switching with UMIs.

This rearrangement joins TRBV11-2 to TRBJ2-6; tentatively, D is TRBD1 (5 bases). The sequence was collected from a man over 45 who received an inactivated influenza vaccine. Here the sequenced sample was CD4+ T cells sorted from PBMCs, taken less than 13 days after vaccination. The CDR3, as DNA: TGTGCCAGCAGCACAATCTTAACAGGCCACTCTGGGGCCAACGTCCTGACTTTC. It translates to CASSTILTGHSGANVLTF.